This passage covers 23 T cell receptor beta chains from one sample sequenced in a study of shared clonotypes between healthy human individuals (dated by TCRdb to the early 2020s). The library relied on the immunoSEQ multiplex PCR assay. The immuneACCESS repertoire file appears here via TCRdb, limited to in-frame rearrangements. These files lack a portion of the clones; in checked studies, under half of the deficit traces to unresolved V genes, and the cause of the others is not known. The sample table holds over 1.4 million clones, of which more than 95% were seen once. Of the sample, approximately 1% is held by the ten largest clones. The material sequenced was naive CD4+ T cells sorted from blood. The cell subset or site label for this specimen denotes: CD45RA+ positively selected. The receptors here all came from a man aged 25-45 years in good health.

Comment on this clone: Other DNA sequences from this sample encode an identical CDR3 as well. The chain has TRBV5-1 and TRBJ2-1, with D perhaps TRBD2 (6 bases). Germline V lookup: CDR1 SGHRS, CDR2 YFSETQ. Trimming shortened V by 0 bases and J by 0 bases, and 10 bases separated the two germline ends. The CDR3 covers 16 residues. The CDR3 region has the DNA TGCGCCAGCAGCTTGGTTGGGGGGAGCTCCTACAATGAGCAGTTCTTC. Translated, it gives CASSLVGGSSYNEQFF.

The chain couples TRBV5-1 to TRBJ2-1; 8 bases align to TRBD2. The CDR3 has 16 residues. Germline CDR1 reads SGHRS; CDR2 reads YFSETQ. The ends lost 3 bases at V and 3 bases at J; junction bases unmatched: 8. The CDR3 spells CASSSGLAGHYNEQFF. DNA for the CDR3: TGCGCCAGCAGCTCCGGACTAGCAGGCCACTACAATGAGCAGTTCTTC.

This rearrangement joins TRBV11-3 to TRBJ1-2; tentatively, D is TRBD1 (6 bases). The germline V gene encodes CDR1 SGHNT and CDR2 YENEEA. This CDR3 is built from 13 residues. V was pared by 5 bases and J by 5 bases, with 12 bases between. The CDR3 loop reads CASSPSGQYGYTF. The DNA for the CDR3 is TGTGCCAGCAGCCCCAGCGGACAGTATGGCTACACCTTC.

The chain joins TRBV27 to TRBJ2-1; possibly TRBD1 or TRBD2 for D (5 bases each). The CDR3 is made up of 15 amino acids. Per germline, CDR1 MNHEY and CDR2 SMNVEV (reference sequence). The V end lost 6 bases, the J end lost 6 bases, and 18 bases lay between the germline ends. The CDR3 reads CASSSFGTVGNEQFF. CDR3 nucleotides: TGTGCCAGCAGCAGCTTTGGGACGGTGGGCAATGAGCAGTTCTTC.

This chain connects TRBV7-9 to TRBJ2-5, with D tentatively TRBD1 (6 bases). The germline gives CDR1 SEHNR, CDR2 FQNEAQ (reference sequence). V lost 6 bases, J lost 5 bases, and 10 bases lay in between. CDR3 length equals 12 residues. The CDR3 coding sequence is TGTGCCAGCAGACAGGGTGGGGAGACCCAGTACTTC. Translation gives CASRQGGETQYF.

The chain joins TRBV27 to TRBJ1-2; D not resolved. V lost 2 bases and J 5 bases, leaving 12 bases between the germline ends. This CDR3 is 14 amino acids long. Germline values: CDR1 MNHEY, CDR2 SMNVEV (reference sequence). Here the CDR3 reads CASSLSRPVYGYTF. In nucleotides, the CDR3 is TGTGCCAGCAGTTTAAGTAGGCCAGTTTATGGCTACACCTTC.

The chain employs TRBV6-5 and TRBJ2-7; 7 bases are a match to TRBD2. This CDR3 contains 15 residues. Germline V gene sequence: CDR1 MNHEY, CDR2 SVGAGI. V gave up 2 bases and J gave up 3 bases; unmatched junction bases: 7. The CDR3 reads CASSYEGLGLYEQYF. Written as DNA, the CDR3 is TGTGCCAGCAGTTACGAAGGACTAGGACTCTACGAGCAGTACTTC.

Concerning this clone: The junction departs from the called germline gene at one end, perhaps through a read error. The chain links TRBV27 to TRBJ1-1; tentatively, D is TRBD1 (5 bases). Looked up from germline, CDR1 is MNHEY and CDR2 is SMNVEV (reference sequence). This CDR3 has 13 amino acids. CDR3 sequence: CTSRPGWNTEAFF. CDR3 nucleotide sequence: TGTACCAGCCGTCCAGGGTGGAACACTGAAGCTTTCTTT.

V gene TRBV30 combines with J gene TRBJ2-3; D remains ambiguous. The length of the CDR3 is 15 residues. Germline CDR1 and CDR2: GTSNPN and SVGIG (reference sequence). Deletions cut 2 bases from V and 3 bases from J, with 15 bases between. The CDR3 region has the DNA TGTGCCTGGAGTCCTGGAACCACGACGACAGATACGCAGTATTTT. This encodes CAWSPGTTTTDTQYF.

The chain employs TRBV27 and TRBJ1-4; D call uncertain. The CDR3 spans 15 residues. The V gene's germline CDR1 is MNHEY and CDR2 SMNVEV (reference sequence). V lost 7 bases to trimming and J lost 5 bases, with 17 bases between them. CDR3 region: CASTSFYGGNEKLFF. CDR3 DNA: TGTGCCAGCACCAGTTTCTACGGAGGGAATGAAAAACTGTTTTTT.

This chain uses TRBV27 with TRBJ2-2; D is unresolved. The germline gives CDR1 MNHEY, CDR2 SMNVEV (reference sequence). CDR3 length: 13 residues. The V gene lost 5 bases and the J gene lost 5 bases, with 9 bases spanning the gap. The CDR3 DNA reads TGTGCCAGCAGTAATCACGCGACCGGGGAGCTGTTTTTT. Translating it yields CASSNHATGELFF.

The CDR3 is CASSSPGTGLYGYTF. As DNA, the CDR3 is TGTGCCAGCAGTTCTCCCGGGACAGGGCTCTATGGCTACACCTTC. The rearrangement links TRBV28 to TRBJ1-2, with 9 bases fitting TRBD1. The CDR3 runs 15 residues. Germline values: CDR1 MDHEN, CDR2 SYDVKM. V was pared by 4 bases and J by 4 bases, with 7 bases of the junction left unmatched.

The chain uses TRBV15 and TRBJ2-2; 8 bases agree with TRBD2. The CDR3 covers 15 residues. V trimming: 5 bases; J trimming: 6 bases; junction bases outside the gene matches: 8. The germline gives CDR1 LNHNV, CDR2 YYDKDF (reference sequence). In DNA form, the CDR3 reads TGTGCCACCAGCTTAAGCGGGAGTTGGGCCGGGGAGCTGTTTTTT. Translating it yields CATSLSGSWAGELFF. Full variable domain (rest looked up from reference TRBV15 and TRBJ2-2): DAMVIQNPRYQVTQFGKPVTLSCSQTLNHNVMYWYQQKSSQAPKLLFHYYDKDFNNEADTPDNFQSRRPNTSFCFLDIRSPGLGDTAMYLCATSLSGSWAGELFFGEGSRLTVL.

The rearrangement links TRBV5-5 to TRBJ2-1; 7 nucleotides agree with TRBD2. The CDR3 is made up of 15 amino acids. Germline V gene lookup returns CDR1 SGHKS and CDR2 YYEKEE (reference sequence). V was pared by 3 bases and J by 4 bases, with 7 bases of the junction left unmatched. The CDR3 here is CASSSPGRFYNEQFF. Written as DNA, the CDR3 is TGTGCCAGCAGCTCACCCGGGAGGTTTTACAATGAGCAGTTCTTC.

As for this clone: Other nucleotide sequences in the sample specify the same CDR3. V gene TRBV7-8 combines with J gene TRBJ2-3; D is unresolved. The CDR3 spans 12 residues. Germline lookup yields CDR1 SGHVS and CDR2 FQNEAQ. V shed 4 bases and J shed 3 bases, with 5 bases lying between them. CDR3 sequence: CASSSGTDTQYF. The CDR3 DNA reads TGTGCCAGCAGCTCAGGAACAGATACGCAGTATTTT.

The rearrangement uses TRBV6-1 and TRBJ2-7; D gene unclear. CDR3 length: 13 residues. V gave up 2 bases and J gave up 3 bases, with 8 bases separating them. The germline V gene has CDR1 MNHNS and CDR2 SASEGT. The CDR3 bases are TGTGCCAGCAGTGAACAGAGGCGCTACGAGCAGTACTTC. It translates to CASSEQRRYEQYF.

The gene calls are TRBV6-6 and TRBJ1-4; the match to TRBD1 covers 7 bases. Germline CDR1 is MNHNY and CDR2 is SVGAGI (reference sequence). The CDR3 covers 15 residues. With 6 bases clipped from V and 4 bases from J, the junction kept 8 bases outside the gene matches. The CDR3 spells CASSFRDSDNEKLFF. The CDR3 DNA follows: TGTGCCAGCAGCTTCCGGGACAGCGATAATGAAAAACTGTTTTTT.

The chain combines TRBV15 with TRBJ1-3, with 7 nucleotides matching TRBD1. The CDR3 covers 19 residues. The V segment lost 3 bases and the J segment 1 base; nucleotides outside the gene matches: 15. Germline loops: CDR1 LNHNV, CDR2 YYDKDF (reference sequence). CDR3 region: CATSSPQGPKWISGNTIYF. The CDR3 DNA reads TGTGCCACCAGCAGCCCACAGGGGCCCAAATGGATATCTGGAAACACCATATATTTT.

The chain combines TRBV6-5 with TRBJ2-7, with D tentatively TRBD1 (6 bases). Germline V gene lookup returns CDR1 MNHEY and CDR2 SVGAGI. V lost 5 bases and J 6 bases, leaving 8 bases between the germline ends. CDR3 length equals 11 residues. The CDR3 bases are TGTGCCAGCAGTAACAGGGTCGAGCAGTACTTC. Translated, it gives CASSNRVEQYF.

This chain uses TRBV9 with TRBJ2-2; 9 positions match TRBD1. Germline V gene lookup returns CDR1 SGDLS and CDR2 YYNGEE. This CDR3 has 14 residues. V was pared by 4 bases and J by 6 bases, with 4 bases of the junction left unmatched. CDR3 in amino acids: CASSRTGASGELFF. CDR3 bases: TGTGCCAGCAGCCGGACAGGGGCGTCCGGGGAGCTGTTTTTT.

The chain combines TRBV9 with TRBJ1-2, with a tentative D call TRBD1 (6 bases). Trimming removed 0 bases at V and 4 bases at J, with 19 bases between. The CDR3 runs 17 residues. Germline CDR1 and CDR2: SGDLS and YYNGEE. The CDR3 nucleotides read TGTGCCAGCAGCGTAGGCCCTATCGGGACAACCAGCTATGGCTACACCTTC. Amino acid sequence: CASSVGPIGTTSYGYTF.

This rearrangement joins TRBV25-1 to TRBJ1-1; a weak D match, TRBD1 (6 bases). Germline V gene sequence: CDR1 MGHDK, CDR2 SYGVNS. Deletions cut 6 bases from V and 4 bases from J, with 15 bases between. This CDR3 spans 14 amino acids. The DNA of the CDR3 is TGTGCCAGCAGGCCCCCAGGGGTAGGCACTGAAGCTTTCTTT. It specifies CASRPPGVGTEAFF.

V gene TRBV6-1 combines with J gene TRBJ1-5, with D unresolved. V lost 4 bases, J lost 5 bases, and 9 bases lay in between. Germline lookup yields CDR1 MNHNS and CDR2 SASEGT. CDR3 length: 13 amino acids. The CDR3 region has the DNA TGTGCCAGCAGTGGAATCAGGCATCAGCCCCAGCATTTT. This translates into CASSGIRHQPQHF.